This T cell receptor (beta chain) was identified during a study of blood T cell repertoires in COVID-19. Study information: Material from acute and convalescent COVID-19 was sourced from the United States, Italy and Spain. PBMCs, B-cell-depleted T cells, or T cells provided the cDNA or gDNA that made up the material.

Under the authors' procedure: It was from reference gene primer amplification that nucleated cell counts were estimated. Profiled with immunoSEQ multiplex PCR; TCRdb holds only in-frame clones, not every one. V and J calls and clone size are copied from that table; D and trimming were computed from the DNA. The table lists 220,000 or so clones, 84% of them singletons, with 4% to 6% in the top ten. The V segment lost 0 bases and the J segment 4 bases; nucleotides outside the gene matches: 7. CDR3 length: 16 residues. Germline loops: CDR1 LGHDT, CDR2 YNNKEL (reference sequence). The sequenced sample was peripheral blood. The receptor's source is an older woman who had recovered from COVID-19. The chain combines TRBV3-1 (or the pseudogene TRBV3-2) with TRBJ2-7; 9 bases align to TRBD1. The CDR3 DNA reads TGTGCCAGCAGCCAAGAAAATGGGGACAGGGCATACGAGCAGTACTTC. Its translation: CASSQENGDRAYEQYF.